These 6 T cell receptor beta chains were sequenced from one sample in a study of spatial heterogeneity in lung cancer. TCRdb re-derived calls from the 5' RACE reads in MiXCR, one entry per CDR3 protein. This table has 65,000 to 85,000 distinct CDR3 sequences, approximately 21% appearing once. Sample time point: sample taken at primary tumor resection. Unsorted whole RNA samples from tumor, nontumor lung or frozen PBMC were sequenced. This sample comprised PBMCs, obtained at surgery. The source of these receptors is a male donor with early-stage non-small cell lung cancer.

This clonotype was found a few times. In nucleotides, the CDR3 is TGCAGCGTTGAGAGACTTAACACAGATACGCAGTATTTT. Protein product: CSVERLNTDTQYF. The gene calls are TRBV29-1 and TRBJ2-3, with D uncertain. Germline V gene sequence: CDR1 SQVTM, CDR2 ANQGSEA. The germline V and J ends were trimmed by 3 bases and 2 bases, with 9 bases remaining between them. CDR3 length: 13 amino acids.

The chain is built from TRBV4-3 and TRBJ1-2; D might be TRBD1 (5 bases). This CDR3 contains 15 residues. Germline V lookup: CDR1 LGHNA, CDR2 YSLEER. V shed 4 bases and J shed 0 bases, with 12 bases lying between them. The CDR3 bases are TGCGCCAGCAGCCGAGGAAGGGGAGCTAACTATGGCTACACCTTC. Its translation: CASSRGRGANYGYTF.

This clonotype was recorded at least ten times. The rearrangement links TRBV2 to TRBJ2-3; TRBD2 matches at 7 bases. The V and J ends lost 3 bases and 2 bases, in that order; junction bases with no gene match: 11. Germline lookup yields CDR1 SNHLY and CDR2 FYNNEI. The CDR3 sequence is 17 residues long. As DNA, the CDR3 is TGTGCCAGCAGTGAGGCAACAGTACTAGCGTACACAGATACGCAGTATTTT. Its translation is CASSEATVLAYTDTQYF.

The chain combines TRBV5-1 with TRBJ1-4, with D unclear. CDR1 is SGHRS and CDR2 is YFSETQ in the germline V gene. The CDR3 contains 14 residues. The V end lost 1 base, the J end lost 6 bases, and 10 bases lay between the germline ends. The CDR3 DNA follows: TGCGCCAGCAGCTTGACACGAGGCGATGAAAAACTGTTTTTT. Protein product: CASSLTRGDEKLFF.

This clonotype rates as medium-sized. The gene calls are TRBV6-2 or TRBV6-3 and TRBJ1-6; TRBD1 matches at 7 bases. Trimming removed 6 bases from V and 8 bases from J; junction bases left unmatched: 7. The CDR3 is 14 amino acids. Germline V gives CDR1 MNHEY, CDR2 SVGEGT. The CDR3, as DNA: TGTGCCAGCAGCTCCGGGACAGTGGATTCACCCCTCCACTTT. Residues: CASSSGTVDSPLHF.

The chain has TRBV3-1 and TRBJ2-3, with 10 positions matching TRBD2. The CDR3 consists of 16 residues. V lost 2 bases to trimming and J lost 2 bases; unmatched junction nucleotides: 4. CDR1 LGHDT and CDR2 YNNKEL come from the germline V gene (reference sequence). Written as DNA, the CDR3 is TGTGCCAGCAGCCAACGGACTAGCGGCTACACAGATACGCAGTATTTT. Protein: CASSQRTSGYTDTQYF.